This T cell receptor beta chain originates from a study of cytomegalovirus exposure and HLA in healthy donors (dated by TCRdb to about 2017). Background for the entire study: In an earlier analysis of around 540 of the donors, around 300 Gb of sequence data and just under 120 million unique TCR beta sequences from 180 million or so T cells were reported. Typing coverage differed by locus: A, B, C, DRB1 and DQB1 were typed in about 629-630 donors, DQA1 in about 500, DPA1 in some 570, and DPB1 in roughly 450. An early release covering some 640 HLA-typed donors comprised approximately 300 gigabases of sequencing data and around 85 million unique TCR sequences. A separate validation cohort of 100 to 150 different subjects was used in addition to the approximately 610-subject first cohort. Four to six DR-DQ haplotypes were handled as single units for association and clustering, since linkage in the cohort was strong. Rather than using new phenotypic data, the later analysis identified candidate immune exposures from TCR beta sequences and from how often those sequences occurred across donors. Alongside the repertoire data, information on donor age, sex, ethnicity and CMV serostatus was compiled. The study was designed to test whether signatures of past pathogen exposure could be identified by cataloging public T cell receptors. In a later analysis, previously published TCR beta repertoires from about 640 donors were re-analyzed and high-resolution HLA genotyping was added so that TCR occurrence patterns could be studied. High-throughput TCR immunosequencing, statistical association of individual TCRs with disease status, and machine learning were combined to predict cytomegalovirus infection status. Among the roughly 390 genotyped donors, approximately 76% belonged to the genetic ancestry cluster associated with self-reported Caucasian donors. Across around 400 genotyped donors of the cohort, an average of roughly 250,000 unique TCR beta nucleotide sequences per donor were sequenced, and around 20% of those sequences were non-productive. The study profiled the T cell repertoires of under 700 subjects by immunosequencing and related them to cytomegalovirus serostatus. A later genetic analysis took genome-wide SNP genotypes for about 60% of the roughly 670 donors and used that subset as a discovery cohort. Both class I and class II loci were covered by HLA typing, at four-digit resolution. In an earlier analysis of over 550 of the donors, high-throughput TCR beta sequencing was used to judge whether each TCR beta V gene segment behaved as functional or pseudogenic. Every discovery cohort repertoire had been produced on one sequencing platform. The research as a whole found: The earlier analysis of 587 of the donors excluded around 17 rarely observed V segments, including chromosome 9 orphons, because counts were too low. Most TCR sequences were observed very rarely across donors, whereas some public TCRs were present in many individuals. A further reported finding was that TCR beta sequences accurately predicted the HLA-A and HLA-B alleles for most subjects in the first cohort. A later genetic analysis reported fewer N-insertions in productive TCRs among donors in an Asian-associated ancestry cluster than the roughly 650-donor mean. The authors suggested that the approach could potentially be generalized to other disease states and immunological phenotypes. In a later analysis, several top co-occurrence clusters were reported to appear linked to parvovirus B19, influenza, CMV and Epstein-Barr virus. Some IMGT-functional V segments, including TRBV6-2 and TRBV6-3, could not be told apart with the 87-base-pair reads, so those segments were excluded. A later genetic analysis associated a missense DCLRE1C variant with V-gene and J-gene trimming of TCR beta chains, and an independent cohort replicated the association. The only immune exposure information available for the cohort was CMV serostatus. Most CMV-associated TCR beta chains appeared to be HLA-restricted in a later analysis, and the HLA associations seemed to be driven largely by CMV exposure. HLA typing was unavailable for some donors at each locus, so association tests used only the typed subset. When HLA alleles, especially DR and DQ, strongly co-occurred, TCR associations were difficult to assign to individual alleles. A few of the identified cytomegalovirus-associated TCR beta chains were confirmed in vitro to be specific for cytomegalovirus antigens. A later analysis found that HLA-associated TCR beta chains were more clonally expanded and had lower generation probabilities than equally common non-associated chains. The classifier was reported to diagnose cytomegalovirus status with high specificity and sensitivity in both the original and validation cohorts. In an earlier analysis of some 540 of the donors, most TCR beta V segments appeared in productive rearrangements about 87% or about 30% of the time, broadly matching IMGT annotations. A cluster of highly shared sequence variants was judged likely to be a technical artifact of the sequencing pipeline. The cohort was sequenced for TCR beta chains only, and without alpha or paired-chain data the features that could be detected were limited. Linkage disequilibrium might explain the correlated functional status among segregating V segments, but an unknown experimental factor could not be excluded. A later analysis associated about 17,000 TCR beta sequences with specific HLA alleles at a false discovery rate of 0.05. The study gave a list of roughly 150 TCR beta chains associated with cytomegalovirus. In a later analysis, TCR association rates were found to vary across HLA loci, with the most associated TCRs seen for DRB1 alleles and the fewest for HLA-C alleles. Sequencing depth was assumed to be roughly uniform across donors in the presence/absence analyses, though that assumption may not hold.

Libraries came from the immunoSEQ multiplex PCR assay. The multiplex PCR relied on a mix of 60 forward primers for TCR Vbeta segments and 13 reverse primers for TCR Jbeta segments. The CDR3 region of rearranged TCR beta genes was amplified from genomic DNA by a multiplex PCR assay. The amplified TCR beta libraries were sequenced on the Illumina HiSeq System as 87-base-pair reads. The study's processing was this. Across the 666 repertoires, a later analysis counted 80 million or so unique TCR beta chains, roughly 11 million of which were shared by at least two donors. A nearest-neighbor algorithm error-corrected the raw reads and collapsed the reads into unique sequences, merging closely related sequences to remove PCR and sequencing errors. To assign V, D and J gene segments, CDR3 sequences were aligned to IMGT reference sequences. Each retained sequence needed at least a six-nucleotide match to both a V gene segment and a J gene segment. Rearrangements were called productive when the CDR3 lacked stop codons and stayed in frame with V and J; all others were non-productive. CDR3 was defined according to IMGT convention as the region running from the second conserved V-encoded cysteine to the conserved J-encoded phenylalanine. In an earlier analysis of some 550 of the donors, sequences lacking an unambiguous match to a single V gene segment were excluded. In an earlier analysis of 587 of the donors, a V segment was called functional when productive rearrangements were above 56.7%, and segregating when the standard deviation between donors exceeded 5%. A statistical classification framework was built for diagnosing cytomegalovirus status from the catalog of TCR beta chain sequences. V and J gene assignment, in a later analysis, came from comparing TCR nucleotide sequences with IMGT/GENE-DB human TR gene sequences. The TCRdist pipeline was used in a later analysis to assign CDR3 sequences and most-parsimonious VDJ recombination scenarios. In a later analysis, each TCR beta chain was defined by its CDR3 amino acid sequence together with its V-gene family, and reads without a unique V-gene family were excluded. A later analysis removed 592 highly shared, low-generation-probability nucleotide sequences to deal with suspected cross-contamination and a sequencing artifact. In a later analysis, a clonal expansion index for each public chain was calculated from normalized within-repertoire ranks of inferred template counts. In a later analysis, generation probabilities were computed using a VDJ recombination model fitted to out-of-frame rearrangements, and the results were checked against IGoR. In a later analysis, TCR-TCR, TCR-HLA and TCR-CMV co-occurrence was scored with hypergeometric tests, and a repertoire-size bias correction was applied to TCR pairs. A later analysis estimated false discovery rates by permuting HLA or CMV assignments 20 times. In a later analysis, co-occurring TCRs were grouped with DBSCAN, and TCRdist sequence similarity was added when clustering was performed within HLA-allele-positive subsets. Repertoires with fewer than 30,000 or more than 120,000 public chains were left out of co-occurrence clustering, as were five repertoires with anomalous nucleotide sharing. Here the immuneACCESS table is served through TCRdb, limited to in-frame sequences with V and J called. Missing clones are a known gap in these copies; in checked studies unresolved V genes cover under half, and the rest lacks a known reason. For V, J and clone size, that table is used; D and trimming come from the DNA. This sample gives roughly 55,000 clones in total; over 65% of them show up just once. The ten largest account for roughly 35% of the sample.

V lost 0 bases and J lost 16 bases; the stretch between them is 10 bases long. CDR3 length: 12 amino acids, cysteine to phenylalanine. Only the CDR3 DNA is retained, 36 bases long and in frame from the first base. For CDR1 and CDR2, the germline V gene lists SNHLY and FYNNEI. In total, 630 or so healthy bone marrow donors made up the cohort. At the time of sampling, every cohort member was nominally healthy, though immune exposures that went unrecorded were likely present. The donor was CMV seropositive and belonged to the group of more than 250 seropositive cohort members. Every donor gave a peripheral blood sample, and the peripheral blood mononuclear cells from that sample were used for TCR beta sequencing. Genomic DNA was extracted from the blood cell samples with the Qiagen DNeasy Blood Extraction Kit. A few counts support this clone. Its antigen is currently not known. No much larger clone exists at a distance of one base, and base qualities are not known.

This receptor chain uses TRBV2 and TRBJ1-6; the D gene cannot be named for sure. Sequencing was done on a sample of PBMCs. The receptor's source is a middle-aged man in good health and CMV-seropositive. The sequence in DNA is TGTGCCAGCAGTGAAGCGGGCCGATTACTCCACTTT. The translation is CASSEAGRLLHF.